This TCR beta chain emerged from a study of cytomegalovirus exposure and HLA in healthy donors. Notes on the study in general: TCR beta V- and J-gene trimming was later associated with a missense DCLRE1C variant. An apparent linkage of common viral pathogens to several of the most significant clusters emerged in a later analysis. Reportedly, HLA-A and HLA-B alleles of most subjects were accurately predicted from TCR beta.

As concerns this clone: As yet, its antigen is unknown.

Vbeta (60) and Jbeta (13) primers were used in the PCR. Profiling relied on immunoSEQ multiplex PCR, and the TCRdb table lists in-frame clones only, not all of them. In the table there are approximately 160,000 clones, 65% to 85% of which are singletons. The V gene's germline CDR1 is SGHDT and CDR2 YYEEEE. CDR3 length: 13 amino acids. V lost 0 bases and J lost 4, with 7 bases in between. The sequencing input was PBMCs. The V call is TRBV5-6, the J call TRBJ1-1; D is unresolved. The clonotype comes from a woman in her forties in good health and CMV-seropositive. The DNA of the CDR3 is TGTGCCAGCAGCTTGGCACATGGCACTGAAGCTTTCTTT. The encoded protein is CASSLAHGTEAFF.